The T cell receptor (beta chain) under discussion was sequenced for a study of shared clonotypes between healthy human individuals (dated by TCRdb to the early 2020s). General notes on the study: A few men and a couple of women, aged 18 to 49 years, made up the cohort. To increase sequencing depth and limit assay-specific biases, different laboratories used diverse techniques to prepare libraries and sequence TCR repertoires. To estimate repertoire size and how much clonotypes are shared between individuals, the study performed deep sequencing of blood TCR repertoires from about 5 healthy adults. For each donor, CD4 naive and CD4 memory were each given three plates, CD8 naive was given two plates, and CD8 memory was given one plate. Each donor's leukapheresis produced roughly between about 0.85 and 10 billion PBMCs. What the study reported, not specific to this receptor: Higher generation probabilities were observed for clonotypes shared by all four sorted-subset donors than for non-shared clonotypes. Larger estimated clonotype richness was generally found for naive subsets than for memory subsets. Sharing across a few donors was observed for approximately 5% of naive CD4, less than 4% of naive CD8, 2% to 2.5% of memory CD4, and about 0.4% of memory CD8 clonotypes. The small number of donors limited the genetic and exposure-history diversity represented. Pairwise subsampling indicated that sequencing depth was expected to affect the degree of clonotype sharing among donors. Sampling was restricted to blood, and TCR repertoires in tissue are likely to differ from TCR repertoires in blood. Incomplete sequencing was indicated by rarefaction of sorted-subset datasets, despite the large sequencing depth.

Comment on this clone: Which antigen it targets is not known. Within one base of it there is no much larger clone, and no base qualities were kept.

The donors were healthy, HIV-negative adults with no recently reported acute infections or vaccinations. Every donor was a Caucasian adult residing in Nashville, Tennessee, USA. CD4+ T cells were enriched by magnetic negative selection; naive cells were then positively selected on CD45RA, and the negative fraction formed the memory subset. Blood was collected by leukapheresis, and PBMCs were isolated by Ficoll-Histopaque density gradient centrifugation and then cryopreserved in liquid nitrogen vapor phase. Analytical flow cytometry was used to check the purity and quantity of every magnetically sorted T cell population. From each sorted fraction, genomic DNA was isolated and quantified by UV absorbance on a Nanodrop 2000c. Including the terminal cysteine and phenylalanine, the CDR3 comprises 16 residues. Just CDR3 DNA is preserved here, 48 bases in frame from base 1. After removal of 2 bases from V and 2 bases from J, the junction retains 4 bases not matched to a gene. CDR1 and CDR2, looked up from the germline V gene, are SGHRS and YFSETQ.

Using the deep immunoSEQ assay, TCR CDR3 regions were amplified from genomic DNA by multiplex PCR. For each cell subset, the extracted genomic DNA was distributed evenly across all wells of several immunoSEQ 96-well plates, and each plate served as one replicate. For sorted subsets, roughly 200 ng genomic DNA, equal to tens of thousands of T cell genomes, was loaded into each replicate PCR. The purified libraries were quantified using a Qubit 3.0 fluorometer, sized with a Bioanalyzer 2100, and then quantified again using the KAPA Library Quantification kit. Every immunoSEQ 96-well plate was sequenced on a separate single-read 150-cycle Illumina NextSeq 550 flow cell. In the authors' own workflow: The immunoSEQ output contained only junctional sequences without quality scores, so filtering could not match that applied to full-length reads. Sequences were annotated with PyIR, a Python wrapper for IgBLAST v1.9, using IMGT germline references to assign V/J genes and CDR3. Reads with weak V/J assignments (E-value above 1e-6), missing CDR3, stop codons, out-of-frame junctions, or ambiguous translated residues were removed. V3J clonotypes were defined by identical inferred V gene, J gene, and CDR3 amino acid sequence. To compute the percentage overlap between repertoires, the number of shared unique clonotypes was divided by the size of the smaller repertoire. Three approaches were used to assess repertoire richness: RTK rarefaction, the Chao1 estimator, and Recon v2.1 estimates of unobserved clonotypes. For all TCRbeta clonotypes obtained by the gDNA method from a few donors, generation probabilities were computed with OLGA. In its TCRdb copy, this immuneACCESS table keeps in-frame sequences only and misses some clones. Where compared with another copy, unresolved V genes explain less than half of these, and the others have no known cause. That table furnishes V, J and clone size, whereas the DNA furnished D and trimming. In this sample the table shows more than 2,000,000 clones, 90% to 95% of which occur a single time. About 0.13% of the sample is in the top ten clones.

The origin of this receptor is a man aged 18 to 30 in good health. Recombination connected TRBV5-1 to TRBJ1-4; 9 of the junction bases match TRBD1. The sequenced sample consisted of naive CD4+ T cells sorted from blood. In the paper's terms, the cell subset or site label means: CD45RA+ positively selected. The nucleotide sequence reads TGCGCCAGCAGCTTCGACAGGGGGTCTACTAATGAAAAACTGTTTTTT. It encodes CASSFDRGSTNEKLFF.